One and the same sample provided the 5 T cell receptor beta chains below, sequenced in a study of monozygotic twins with inflammatory bowel disease. TCRdb re-analyzed the 5' RACE reads; it lists each CDR3 protein once, without DNA. The sample's table shows around 370,000 distinct CDR3 sequences. What was sequenced was blood. The receptors were gathered from a human donor with ulcerative colitis or Crohn's disease, or a healthy co-twin of an affected twin (not recorded which).

The J gene is TRBJ1-1, the V gene TRBV7-2; the TCRdb D gene call, TRBD1, has no DNA to confirm it. The CDR3 runs 13 residues. CDR1 SGHTA and CDR2 FQGNSA come from the germline V gene. The CDR3 sequence is CASSLRQDTEAFF.

The chain recombines TRBV27 with TRBJ2-2; without DNA, the TCRdb call of TRBD1 cannot be checked. The germline CDR1 and CDR2 sequences are MNHEY and SMNVEV (reference sequence). The CDR3 covers 14 residues. CDR3 sequence: CASGWGLGTGELLF.

The genes are TRBV30 and TRBJ2-2; the TCRdb D gene call, TRBD1, has no DNA to confirm it. Germline lookup yields CDR1 GTSNPN and CDR2 SVGIG (reference sequence). There are 15 residues in the CDR3. The CDR3 reads CAWSVGGADTGELFF.

The chain combines TRBV15 with TRBJ2-1; TCRdb's D call of TRBD2 is untestable without DNA. The CDR3 is 16 amino acids. The V gene's germline CDR1 is LNHNV and CDR2 YYDKDF (reference sequence). CDR3 region: CATSRVASGGYNEQFF.

V usage is TRBV7-9 and J usage is TRBJ2-3; the TRBD2 assignment by TCRdb is unverifiable without DNA. Looked up from germline, CDR1 is SEHNR and CDR2 is FQNEAQ (reference sequence). The CDR3 loop spans 13 amino acids. The CDR3 here is CASSPPAEGAQYF.